The entry below gives a single TCR beta chain sequence along with its context. In the authors' workflow: Estimated nucleated cell counts came from reference gene primer amplification. Using immunoSEQ multiplex PCR, the repertoire was profiled, and TCRdb retains in-frame clones only, with some absent. Clone size and V and J calls were adopted from that table, with D and trimming inferred from the DNA. Of some 150,000 clones listed, 85% to 90% are singletons. The data derive from a study of blood T cell repertoires in COVID-19. Study as a whole: The United States, Italy and Spain were the sources of the acute and convalescent COVID-19 samples.

The CDR3 consists of 14 residues. CDR1 is SGHVS, CDR2 FQNEAQ, per germline. Trimming took off 3 bases at V and 5 bases at J, with 13 bases between the two ends. The sample consisted of peripheral blood. This clonotype originated in a woman between 40 and 50 years old with acute or convalescent COVID-19. The chain employs TRBV7-8 and TRBJ1-1, with D perhaps matching TRBD1 (6 bases). The CDR3 loop is CASSFQGRGTEAFF. In DNA, the CDR3 is TGTGCCAGCAGCTTCCAGGGGCGCGGGACTGAAGCTTTCTTT.